The 3 T cell receptor beta chains below were found in one sample sequenced in a study. Tregs were sorted as CD4+CD25+CD127-/low cells. TCRdb reprocessed the 5' RACE reads with MiXCR, giving one entry per CDR3 protein. The profile shows approximately 60,000 distinct CDR3 sequences, less than 30% of them singletons. Sequencing was carried out using tumor-infiltrating Tregs sorted from the breast tumor. These receptors were obtained from a female donor with breast cancer.

This clonotype was observed a handful of times. The V call is TRBV6-2 or TRBV6-3, the J call TRBJ2-7, with 13 bases lining up with TRBD2. Germline assignment: CDR1 MNHEY and CDR2 SVGEGT. The CDR3 extends over 16 amino acids. Trimming removed 5 bases from V and 7 bases from J; junction bases left unmatched: 11. The DNA of the CDR3 is TGTGCCAGCAGTCACCATCCTGGGGGACTAGCGGGAGAGCAGTACTTC. The encoded protein is CASSHHPGGLAGEQYF.

In this sample, this clonotype turned up a few times. The rearrangement uses TRBV7-2 and TRBJ1-2; 8 bases fit TRBD1. With V trimmed by 5 bases and J by 5 bases, 10 bases remained unmatched. Germline V CDR1 and CDR2: SGHTA, FQGNSA. The CDR3 is made up of 15 amino acids. The CDR3: CASSPGQGTRYGYTF. CDR3 nucleotide sequence: TGTGCCAGCAGCCCAGGACAGGGAACAAGATATGGCTACACCTTC.

The gene calls are TRBV3-1 and TRBJ2-1, with 9 positions matching TRBD2. From germline, CDR1 is LGHDT and CDR2 YNNKEL (reference sequence). V shed 1 base and J 5 bases; nucleotides not matched to a gene: 6. The CDR3 has 16 residues. The CDR3 is CASSQGPAGGHNEQFF. CDR3 sequence (DNA): TGTGCCAGCAGCCAAGGTCCGGCGGGAGGGCACAATGAGCAGTTCTTC.